Here is one T cell receptor (beta chain) with its context. These data belong to a study of shared clonotypes between healthy human individuals. There are 13 residues in the CDR3. The run depth of the assay was deep. The data were produced by immunoSEQ multiplex PCR, yet TCRdb's version contains in-frame clones alone and is incomplete. This sample has around 2.3 million clones; about 94% occur once, and the top ten carry less than 0.15%. The TCR was taken from a man aged 18 to 29 in good health. The specimen was naive CD4+ T cells sorted from blood. Indicated subset: CD45RA+ positively selected. The chain carries TRBV21-1 and TRBJ2-7; TRBD2, the table's D call, was not compared with the DNA. TRBV21-1 is labeled a pseudogene. CDR3 loop: CASRASGLYEQYF. For the CDR3, the DNA is TGTGCCAGCAGAGCTAGCGGACTCTACGAGCAGTACTTC.